This TCR beta chain originates from a study of molecular identifiers for immune sequencing clone quantification. Broader study findings: Clones that had above 20 RNA copies took up over 98% of effector molecules but under 1% in naive cells.

This clonotype was observed a single time. Its antigen is unknown. With 10%, 30% or 50% of RNA, roughly 20,000 to 1,000,000 naive CD8 T cells were sequenced. Naive CD8 T cell sorting was performed on the CD8+CD4-CCR7+CD45RA+ phenotype. The CDR3 is made up of 17 amino acids. In germline, CDR1 is SEHNR, CDR2 FQNEAQ (reference sequence). V was clipped by 5 bases and J by 4 bases; unmatched bases: 13. As previously described, bulk TCR libraries were made using listed TCR primers. Each CDR3 protein is one row after TCRdb ran MiXCR on the PCR reads. The sample includes over 85,000 distinct CDR3 sequences, 25% seen only once; the top ten take 0.6% to 0.95%.

The sequenced material came from naive CD8+ T cells from blood, with Jurkat cell RNA spiked in. As for subset: FACS-sorted CD8+CD4-CCR7+CD45RA+ naive T cells. The clonotype comes from a human donor in good health. Some libraries in this study had Jurkat cell RNA spiked in. The rearrangement uses TRBV7-9 and TRBJ2-1; 8 nucleotides match TRBD1. The CDR3, as DNA: TGTGCCAGCAGCCCCCGCCCCCGGGACAGGAATTACAATGAGCAGTTCTTC. Its protein product is CASSPRPRDRNYNEQFF.